The 21 T cell receptor beta chains in this list originate from one sample, sequenced in a study of T cells in women clearing cervical HPV infection. Sequencing was performed with immunoSEQ multiplex PCR; in TCRdb, only in-frame clones are kept and a portion is missing. This sample contains about 20,000 clones. The sample taken for sequencing was blood buffy coat. The receptors were sampled from a woman aged 18-70 years with a cervical HPV16 infection that either progressed to CIN3+ or cleared (not recorded which).

In regard to this clone: The read stops 3 residues short of the end of the CDR3; the missing end is completed from the germline J gene. The chain carries TRBV19 and TRBJ2-3; D is possibly TRBD1 (8 bases). CDR3 length equals 16 residues. Per the germline V gene, CDR1 is LNHDA and CDR2 is SQIVND (reference sequence). CDR3 DNA, as far as it was read: TGTGCCAGTAGTATCCCGGGGGGCAGGGGGCGTCAGCCG. It is translated as CASSIPGGRGRQP. The entire CDR3 reads CASSIPGGRGRQPQYF.

CDR3 sequence reads: CASSLAFSGYTDTYTF. The covered CDR3 bases are TGTGCCAGCAGCTTAGCGTTTAGCGGATACACAGATACC. This chain joins TRBV7-6 and TRBJ1-2; no reliable D call. The CDR3 end lies 3 residues beyond the end of the read and is filled in from the germline J gene. From germline, CDR1 is SGHVS and CDR2 FNYEAQ. The CDR3 consists of 16 residues. The whole variable domain, remainder taken from reference TRBV7-6 and TRBJ1-2, is GAGVSQSPRYKVTKRGQDVALRCDPISGHVSLYWYRQALGQGPEFLTYFNYEAQQDKSGLPNDRFSAERPEGSISTLTIQRTEQRDSAMYRCASSLAFSGYTDTYTFGSGTRLTVV.

Concerning this clone: Sequencing ends 3 residues short of the CDR3 end; the germline J gene provides the rest. V is TRBV5-1 and J is TRBJ2-1; TRBD1 matches 8 bases. The V and J ends lost 3 bases and 8 bases, in that order; junction bases with no gene match: 1. This CDR3 is 12 amino acids long. Germline V CDR1 and CDR2: SGHRS, YFSETQ. The DNA read from the CDR3 is TGCGCCAGCAGCTCGGACAGGGATGAG. Amino acids: CASSSDRDE. The entire CDR3 protein reads CASSSDRDEQFF.

A word on this clone: The read gets to within 3 residues of the CDR3 end, and the germline J gene fills in the rest. This chain links TRBV11-3 with TRBJ2-2, with unresolved D. V gave up 5 bases and J gave up 4 bases, with 5 bases separating them. Germline assignment: CDR1 SGHNT and CDR2 YENEEA. This CDR3 has 12 amino acids. The CDR3 bases that were read are TGTGCCAGCAGCCTACTCACCGGGGAG. Translation: CASSLLTGE. From start to end, the CDR3 is CASSLLTGELFF.

Of note for this clone: The sequenced fragment ends 3 residues before the CDR3 boundary, so the rest is inferred from the germline J gene. The chain has TRBV13 and TRBJ2-7; 7 bases fit TRBD2. This CDR3 spans 16 amino acids. CDR1 and CDR2 (germline): PRHDT, FYEKMQ (reference sequence). The ends lost 2 bases at V and 3 bases at J; junction bases unmatched: 10. Incomplete CDR3 DNA: TGTGCCAGCAGCTTATCAGTAGCGGGCGCCTACTACGAG. Amino acid sequence: CASSLSVAGAYYE. The whole CDR3 protein is CASSLSVAGAYYEQYF. The full variable domain, its missing parts supplied by reference TRBV13 and TRBJ2-7, is AAGVIQSPRHLIKEKRETATLKCYPIPRHDTVYWYQQGPGQDPQFLISFYEKMQSDKGSIPDRFSAQQFSDYHSELNMSSLELGDSALYFCASSLSVAGAYYEQYFGPGTRLTVT.

Comments on this clone: The CDR3 end is not reached by the read, which stops 3 residues before it; the germline J gene fills it in. The genes are TRBV2 and TRBJ2-1, with TRBD2 matching 8 bases. V lost 7 bases, J lost 6 bases, and 8 bases stayed unmatched. Germline V gene sequence: CDR1 SNHLY, CDR2 FYNNEI. The CDR3 contains 14 residues. The CDR3 bases that were read are TGTGCCAGCACCGGGGGGGAGGGAAGCAATGAG. Its protein product is CASTGGEGSNE. The entire CDR3 sequence reads CASTGGEGSNEQFF.

For this clone: The read ends 3 residues early relative to the CDR3; the germline J gene fills the gap. The J gene is TRBJ1-6, the V gene TRBV20-1, with a possible D match to TRBD1 (5 bases). V was cut by 4 bases and J by 7 bases, with 8 bases left in between. Germline CDR1 reads DFQATT; CDR2 reads SNEGSKA (reference sequence). The CDR3 has 12 residues. The covered CDR3 bases are TGCAGTGCTACAGGGAACAATTCACCC. Protein sequence: CSATGNNSP. In full, the CDR3 is CSATGNNSPLHF.

As for this clone: The CDR3 is cut off 3 residues early in the read; its end comes from the germline J gene. This rearrangement joins TRBV7-2 to TRBJ2-1, with a tentative D call TRBD1 (5 bases). Germline-derived CDR1 and CDR2 are SGHTA and FQGNSA. The CDR3 is 14 residues long. V was pared by 5 bases and J by 8 bases, with 16 bases between. CDR3 bases read: TGTGCCAGCAGCCCCCAACCAGGCAGGGATGAG. Translation: CASSPQPGRDE. The whole CDR3 protein reads CASSPQPGRDEQFF.

A word on this clone: The sequenced fragment ends 3 residues before the CDR3 boundary, so the rest is inferred from the germline J gene. This chain uses TRBV6-2 or TRBV6-3 with TRBJ2-1; TRBD1 might be the D (5 bases). Germline values: CDR1 MNHEY, CDR2 SVGEGT. The CDR3 spans 14 residues. The V end was cut by 6 bases, the J end by 3 bases, with 12 bases between. The CDR3 bases that were read are TGTGCCAGCAGGTACCCCGACAGCTACAATGAG. Protein product: CASRYPDSYNE. The entire CDR3 sequence reads CASRYPDSYNEQFF.

In regard to this clone: Read coverage stops 3 residues before the CDR3 terminus; the germline J gene supplies the remainder. The rearrangement links TRBV30 to TRBJ1-2; no clear D. Germline V CDR1 and CDR2: GTSNPN, SVGIG (reference sequence). There are 11 residues in the CDR3. CDR3 bases read: TGTGCCTGTAGCGGCTACAATGAC. This sequence encodes CACSGYND. The CDR3 reads in full as CACSGYNDYTF. Full variable domain (outside the CDR3, taken from reference TRBV30 and TRBJ1-2): SQTIHQWPATLVQPVGSPLSLECTVEGTSNPNLYWYRQAAGRGLQLLFYSVGIGQISSEVPQNLSASRPQDRQFILSSKKLLLSDSGFYLCACSGYNDYTFGSGTRLTVV.

The DNA read from the CDR3 is TGCGCCAGCAGCTTGGCCCTGGACAGGGGGCTAGAAAAG. Amino acids: CASSLALDRGLEK. The full-length CDR3 reads as CASSLALDRGLEKLFF. The chain links TRBV5-1 to TRBJ2-2, with 11 nucleotides matching TRBD1. The CDR3 extends 3 residues past the end of the read, so its final part is completed from the germline J gene. Germline V gene lookup returns CDR1 SGHRS and CDR2 YFSETQ. The CDR3 contains 16 residues.

Details on this clone: The read comes to an end 3 residues before the CDR3 does, leaving the germline J gene to fill in the end. This chain links TRBV30 with TRBJ2-2; 8 bases are a match to TRBD2. Germline lookup yields CDR1 GTSNPN and CDR2 SVGIG (reference sequence). V lost 1 base, J lost 4 bases, and 2 bases stayed unmatched. The CDR3 is 14 amino acids. The sequenced part of the CDR3 DNA is TGTGCCTGGAGTGGGACTAGCATCACCGGGGAG. Protein: CAWSGTSITGE. In full, the CDR3 reads CAWSGTSITGELFF.

CDR3 loop: CASSLQERKKLFF. Partial CDR3 DNA: TGTGCCAGCAGTTTACAGGAAAGGAAAAAA. V and J are TRBV12-3 or TRBV12-4 and TRBJ1-4; the D is unclear. The read terminates 3 residues ahead of where the CDR3 ends, so the germline J gene completes it. The V end lost 2 bases, the J end lost 9 bases, and 10 bases lay between the germline ends. This CDR3 contains 13 residues.

As concerns this clone: The read ends 3 residues before the CDR3 terminus; that terminus is restored from the germline J gene. This rearrangement joins TRBV28 to TRBJ2-6; 8 bases line up with TRBD1. V trimming: 6 bases; J trimming: 0 bases; junction bases outside the gene matches: 13. The CDR3 has 19 amino acids. Per the germline V gene, CDR1 is MDHEN and CDR2 is SYDVKM. The part of the CDR3 DNA that was read is TGTGCCAGCAGACGAAGAGCCGGGACAGGATTCTCTGGGGCCAACGTC. This sequence encodes CASRRRAGTGFSGANV. The entire CDR3 protein is CASRRRAGTGFSGANVLTF. Together with reference TRBV28 and TRBJ2-6, the CDR3 gives the full variable domain: DVKVTQSSRYLVKRTGEKVFLECVQDMDHENMFWYRQDPGLGLRLIYFSYDVKMKEKGDIPEGYSVSREKKERFSLILESASTNQTSMYLCASRRRAGTGFSGANVLTFGAGSRLTVL.

The CDR3 region is CASSFGQDGNQPQHF. The part of the CDR3 DNA that was read is TGTGCCAGCAGCTTTGGGCAGGATGGCAATCAGCCC. The chain combines TRBV7-9 with TRBJ1-5; D remains unclear. The DNA ends 3 residues before the CDR3 does, and the rest of the CDR3 is filled in from the germline J gene. With 3 bases removed from V and 2 bases from J, the gap between germline ends came to 11 bases. The germline V gene encodes CDR1 SEHNR and CDR2 FQNEAQ (reference sequence). The CDR3 spans 15 residues.

Comments on this clone: The read gets to within 3 residues of the CDR3 end, and the germline J gene fills in the rest. The chain is built from TRBV7-6 and TRBJ1-2; 7 bases agree with TRBD1. The germline CDR1 and CDR2 sequences are SGHVS and FNYEAQ. The CDR3 contains 16 residues. The covered CDR3 bases are TGTGCCAGCAGCTTGTGGGGACAGCCGGGCACAGATACC. The encoded protein is CASSLWGQPGTDT. In full, the CDR3 reads CASSLWGQPGTDTYTF.

Concerning this clone itself: Read sequence stops 3 residues before the CDR3 end, and the germline J gene provides the missing end. J is TRBJ2-5 and V is TRBV28; 10 positions agree with TRBD1. This CDR3 is built from 14 residues. Germline assignment: CDR1 MDHEN and CDR2 SYDVKM. Trimming took 8 bases from V and 2 from J; bases not matched to a gene: 5. CDR3 DNA, as far as it was read: TGTGCCAGCTCCGGGACAGGGGAGCAAGAGACC. It is translated as CASSGTGEQET. In full, the CDR3 reads CASSGTGEQETQYF.

Concerning this clone itself: Read coverage stops 3 residues before the CDR3 terminus; the germline J gene supplies the remainder. The chain has TRBV20-1 and TRBJ2-3, with D possibly matching TRBD1 (6 bases). CDR1 and CDR2 (germline): DFQATT, SNEGSKA (reference sequence). The length of the CDR3 is 14 residues. The sequenced CDR3 bases are TGCAGTGCTACCCGGGACAACACAAAAGAGACG. Translation gives CSATRDNTKET. The CDR3 as a whole reads CSATRDNTKETQYF.

Comments on this clone: The sequenced fragment ends 3 residues before the CDR3 boundary, so the rest is inferred from the germline J gene. This chain connects TRBV10-3 to TRBJ1-6; D may be TRBD1 (6 bases). V dropped 5 bases and J dropped 3 bases, with 17 bases sitting between them. The CDR3 covers 17 residues. Germline-derived CDR1 and CDR2 are ENHRY and SYGVKD. The covered CDR3 bases are TGTGCCATCAGTAACAGGGCATCGGAAATCTATAATTCACCC. Protein: CAISNRASEIYNSP. The whole CDR3 region reads CAISNRASEIYNSPLHF.

Comments on this clone: The DNA ends 3 residues before the CDR3 does, and the rest of the CDR3 is filled in from the germline J gene. V and J are TRBV19 and TRBJ1-2; 8 nucleotides line up with TRBD1. Germline V gene sequence: CDR1 LNHDA, CDR2 SQIVND (reference sequence). CDR3 length: 16 residues. Unmatched junction bases numbered 15, after V lost 8 bases and J lost 4 bases. CDR3 region: CASAPGQAVGRYGYTF. CDR3 DNA, as far as it was read: TGTGCCAGTGCTCCGGGACAGGCGGTGGGTCGCTATGGC.

Points on this clone: Read data end 3 residues before the CDR3 end; the end is taken from the germline J gene. This chain connects TRBV19 to TRBJ2-2; perhaps D is TRBD1 or TRBD2 (5 bases each). Germline V gene data show CDR1 as LNHDA and CDR2 as SQIVND (reference sequence). This CDR3 contains 14 residues. V was pared by 7 bases and J by 3 bases, with 12 bases between. The covered CDR3 bases are TGTGCCAGTACTAGGCAGGGAGACACCGGGGAG. Translation gives CASTRQGDTGE. In full, the CDR3 is CASTRQGDTGELFF.